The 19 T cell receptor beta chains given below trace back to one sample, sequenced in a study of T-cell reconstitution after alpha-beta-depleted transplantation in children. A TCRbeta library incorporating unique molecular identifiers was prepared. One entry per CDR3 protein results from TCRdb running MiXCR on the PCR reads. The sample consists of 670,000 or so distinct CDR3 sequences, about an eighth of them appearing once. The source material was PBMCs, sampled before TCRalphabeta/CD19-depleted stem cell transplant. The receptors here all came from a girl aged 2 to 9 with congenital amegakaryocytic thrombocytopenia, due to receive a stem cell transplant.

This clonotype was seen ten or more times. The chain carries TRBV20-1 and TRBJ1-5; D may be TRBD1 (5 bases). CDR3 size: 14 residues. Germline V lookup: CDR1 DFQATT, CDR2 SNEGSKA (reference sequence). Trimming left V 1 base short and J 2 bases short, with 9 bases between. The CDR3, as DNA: TGCAGTGCTAGAGTCGGGGCTGGCAATCAGCCCCAGCATTTT. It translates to CSARVGAGNQPQHF.

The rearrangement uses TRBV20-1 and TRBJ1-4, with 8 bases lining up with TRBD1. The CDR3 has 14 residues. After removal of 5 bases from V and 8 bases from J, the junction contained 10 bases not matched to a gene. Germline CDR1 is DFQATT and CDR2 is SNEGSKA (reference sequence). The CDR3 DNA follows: TGCAGTGCTGGATCGGACAGGGCGAAAGAAAAACTGTTTTTT. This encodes CSAGSDRAKEKLFF.

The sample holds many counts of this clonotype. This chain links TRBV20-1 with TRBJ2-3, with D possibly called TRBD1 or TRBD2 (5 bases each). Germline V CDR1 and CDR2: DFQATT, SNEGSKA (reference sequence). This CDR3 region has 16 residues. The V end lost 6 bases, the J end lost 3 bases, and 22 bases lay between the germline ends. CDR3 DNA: TGCAGTGCCTCCTTTGGCAGGGCGGGTGGGACAGATACGCAGTATTTT. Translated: CSASFGRAGGTDTQYF.

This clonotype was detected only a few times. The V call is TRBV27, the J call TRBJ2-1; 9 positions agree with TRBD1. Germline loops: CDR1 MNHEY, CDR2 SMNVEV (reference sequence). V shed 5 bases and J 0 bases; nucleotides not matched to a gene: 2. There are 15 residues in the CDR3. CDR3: CASSQQGASYNEQFF. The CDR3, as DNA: TGTGCCAGCAGTCAACAGGGGGCCTCCTACAATGAGCAGTTCTTC.

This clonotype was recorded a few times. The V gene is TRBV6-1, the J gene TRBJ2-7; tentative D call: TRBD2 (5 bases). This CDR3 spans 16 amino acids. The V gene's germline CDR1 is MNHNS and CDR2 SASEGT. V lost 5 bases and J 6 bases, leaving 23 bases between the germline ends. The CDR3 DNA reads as TGTGCCAGCAGTCTTGGGCGTAAAGGGATCCGGGGCGAGCAGTACTTC. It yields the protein CASSLGRKGIRGEQYF.

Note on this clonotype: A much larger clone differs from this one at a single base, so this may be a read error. The CDR3 region has the DNA TGTGCCAGCAGCTTAGGGGGGGGCCGTGAAGCTTTCTTT. Amino acids: CASSLGGGREAFF. The rearrangement joins TRBV7-9 to TRBJ1-1; weak D call: TRBD1 (6 bases). Per germline, CDR1 SEHNR and CDR2 FQNEAQ (reference sequence). V shed 1 base and J shed 7 bases, with 10 bases lying between them. This CDR3 comprises 13 residues.

CDR3 in amino acids: CSARDPSGRLGSDEQFF. Written as DNA, the CDR3 is TGCAGTGCTAGAGATCCTAGCGGGAGATTGGGGAGCGATGAGCAGTTCTTC. V and J are TRBV20-1 and TRBJ2-1, with 10 positions matching TRBD2. Trimming removed 0 bases from V and 8 bases from J; junction bases left unmatched: 13. Germline loops: CDR1 DFQATT, CDR2 SNEGSKA (reference sequence). The CDR3 is 17 amino acids.

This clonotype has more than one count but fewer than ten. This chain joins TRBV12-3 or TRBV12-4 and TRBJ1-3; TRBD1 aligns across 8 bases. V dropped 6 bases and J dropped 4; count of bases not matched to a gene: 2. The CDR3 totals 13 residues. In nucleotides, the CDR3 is TGTGCCAGCAGCTGGACAGGGGGAAACACCATATATTTT. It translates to CASSWTGGNTIYF.

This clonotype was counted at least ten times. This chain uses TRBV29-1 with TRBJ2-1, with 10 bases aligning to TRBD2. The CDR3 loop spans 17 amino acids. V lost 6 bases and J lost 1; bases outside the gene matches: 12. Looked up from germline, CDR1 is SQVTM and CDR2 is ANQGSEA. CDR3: CSVGGPGLAISYNEQFF. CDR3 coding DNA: TGCAGCGTGGGGGGCCCGGGACTAGCGATTTCCTACAATGAGCAGTTCTTC.

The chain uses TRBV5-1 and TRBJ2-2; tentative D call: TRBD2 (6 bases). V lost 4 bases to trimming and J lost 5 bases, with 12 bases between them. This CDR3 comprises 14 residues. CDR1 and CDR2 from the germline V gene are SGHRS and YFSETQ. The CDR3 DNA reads TGCGCCAGCAGCAAGCGGGTCCTGACCGGGGAGCTGTTTTTT. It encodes CASSKRVLTGELFF. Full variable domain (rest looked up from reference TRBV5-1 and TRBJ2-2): KAGVTQTPRYLIKTRGQQVTLSCSPISGHRSVSWYQQTPGQGLQFLFEYFSETQRNKGNFPGRFSGRQFSNSRSEMNVSTLELGDSALYLCASSKRVLTGELFFGEGSRLTVL.

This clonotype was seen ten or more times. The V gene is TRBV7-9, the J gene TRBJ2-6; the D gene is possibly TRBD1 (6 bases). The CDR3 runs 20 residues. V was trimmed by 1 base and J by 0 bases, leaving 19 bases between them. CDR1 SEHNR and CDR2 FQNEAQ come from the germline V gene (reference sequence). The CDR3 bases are TGTGCCAGCAGCTTAGGGATCAACAGGGTCCCAAGCTCTGGGGCCAACGTCCTGACTTTC. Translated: CASSLGINRVPSSGANVLTF.

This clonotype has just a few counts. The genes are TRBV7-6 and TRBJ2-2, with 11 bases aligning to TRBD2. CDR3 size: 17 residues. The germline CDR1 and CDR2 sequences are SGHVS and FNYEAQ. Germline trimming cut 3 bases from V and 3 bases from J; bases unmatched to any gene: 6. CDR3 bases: TGTGCCAGCAGCTTGGCACTAGCGGGGGCGTACACCGGGGAGCTGTTTTTT. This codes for CASSLALAGAYTGELFF.

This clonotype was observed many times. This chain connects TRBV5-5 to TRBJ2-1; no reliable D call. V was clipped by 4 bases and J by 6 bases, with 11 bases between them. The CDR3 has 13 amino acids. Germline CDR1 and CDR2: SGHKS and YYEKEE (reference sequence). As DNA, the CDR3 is TGTGCCAGCAGCAGCACAACGGGCAATGAGCAGTTCTTC. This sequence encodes CASSSTTGNEQFF. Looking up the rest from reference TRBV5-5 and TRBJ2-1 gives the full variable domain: DAGVTQSPTHLIKTRGQQVTLRCSPISGHKSVSWYQQVLGQGPQFIFQYYEKEERGRGNFPDRFSARQFPNYSSELNVNALLLGDSALYLCASSSTTGNEQFFGPGTRLTVL.

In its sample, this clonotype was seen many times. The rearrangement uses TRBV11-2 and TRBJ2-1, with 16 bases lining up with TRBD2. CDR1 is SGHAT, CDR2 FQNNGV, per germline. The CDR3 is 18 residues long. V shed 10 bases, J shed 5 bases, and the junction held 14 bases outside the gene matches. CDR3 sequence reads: CATTPGTSGRVYHNEQFF. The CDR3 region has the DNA TGTGCCACCACACCGGGGACTAGCGGGAGGGTTTATCACAATGAGCAGTTCTTC.

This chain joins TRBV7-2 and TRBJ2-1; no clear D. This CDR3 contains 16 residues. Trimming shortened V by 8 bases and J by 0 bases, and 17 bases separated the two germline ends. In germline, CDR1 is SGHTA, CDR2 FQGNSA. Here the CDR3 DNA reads TGTGCCAGCGTCAAGAGTACTGATAGCTCCTACAATGAGCAGTTCTTC. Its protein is CASVKSTDSSYNEQFF.

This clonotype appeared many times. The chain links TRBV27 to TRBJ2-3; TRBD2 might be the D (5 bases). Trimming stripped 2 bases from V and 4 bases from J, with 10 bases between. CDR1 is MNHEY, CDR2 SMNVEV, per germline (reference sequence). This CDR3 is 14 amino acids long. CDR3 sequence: CASSLVVSADTQYF. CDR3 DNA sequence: TGTGCCAGCAGTTTAGTGGTTAGCGCAGATACGCAGTATTTT.

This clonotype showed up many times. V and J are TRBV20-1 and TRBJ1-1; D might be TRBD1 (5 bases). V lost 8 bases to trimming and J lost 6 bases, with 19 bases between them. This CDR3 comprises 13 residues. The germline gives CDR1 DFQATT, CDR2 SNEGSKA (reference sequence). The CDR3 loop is CSTHPGSVAEAFF. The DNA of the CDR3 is TGCAGTACCCACCCAGGGTCGGTCGCTGAAGCTTTCTTT.

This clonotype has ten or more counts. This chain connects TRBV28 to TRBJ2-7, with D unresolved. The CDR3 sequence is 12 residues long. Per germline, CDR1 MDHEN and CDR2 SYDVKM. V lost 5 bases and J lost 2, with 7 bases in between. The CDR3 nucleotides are TGTGCCAGCAGTCAAAAAGCCTACGAGCAGTACTTC. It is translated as CASSQKAYEQYF.

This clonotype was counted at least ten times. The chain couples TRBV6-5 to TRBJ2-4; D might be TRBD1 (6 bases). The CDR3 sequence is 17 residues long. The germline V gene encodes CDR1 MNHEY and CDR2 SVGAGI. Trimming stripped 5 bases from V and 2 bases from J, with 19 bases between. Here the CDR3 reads CASSPLGVQGTKNIQYF. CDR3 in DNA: TGTGCCAGCAGTCCACTCGGCGTACAGGGAACCAAAAACATTCAGTACTTC.